One sample yielded the 30 T cell receptor beta chains listed below, sequenced in a study of control samples from healthy donors and cancer patients. Data came from immunoSEQ multiplex PCR; TCRdb stores just in-frame clones and leaves some out. Of more than 95,000 clones in the sample, 93% were seen once. Sequenced sample: blood. The receptor source for this set is a man younger than 40 in good health.

The genes are TRBV5-5 and TRBJ2-3; a weak D match, TRBD1 (5 bases). Trimming removed 1 base at V and 2 bases at J, with 11 bases between. The germline gives CDR1 SGHKS, CDR2 YYEKEE (reference sequence). The CDR3 is 15 amino acids. This CDR3 is CASSLRTSYTDTQYF. DNA for the CDR3: TGTGCCAGCAGCTTGAGGACAAGCTACACAGATACGCAGTATTTT.

The table lists this clone with a count of one. CDR3 DNA: TGTGCCAGCGCTGTGGACAATGAGCAGTTCTTC. Translation: CASAVDNEQFF. The genes are TRBV14 and TRBJ2-1; the D is unclear. This CDR3 contains 11 residues. V lost 8 bases and J 5 bases, leaving 7 bases between the germline ends. Germline V gene lookup returns CDR1 SGHDN and CDR2 FVKESK. Based on the CDR3 plus reference TRBV14 and TRBJ2-1, the full variable domain is EAGVTQFPSHSVIEKGQTVTLRCDPISGHDNLYWYRRVMGKEIKFLLHFVKESKQDESGMPNNRFLAERTGGTYSTLKVQPAELEDSGVYFCASAVDNEQFFGPGTRLTVL.

The rearrangement uses TRBV2 and TRBJ1-5; D unclear. The V end lost 3 bases, the J end lost 7 bases, and 7 bases lay between the germline ends. This CDR3 is built from 12 residues. Germline CDR1 reads SNHLY; CDR2 reads FYNNEI. CDR3 nucleotides: TGTGCCAGCAGTGATGTTTTCCAGCCCCAGCATTTT. Amino acid sequence: CASSDVFQPQHF.

The chain is built from TRBV27 and TRBJ2-7; 10 bases are shared with TRBD1. V trimming: 5 bases; J trimming: 5 bases; junction bases outside the gene matches: 3. The CDR3 totals 13 residues. From germline, CDR1 is MNHEY and CDR2 SMNVEV (reference sequence). The CDR3 coding sequence is TGTGCCAGCAGTCCGACAGGGGGCGACGAGCAGTACGTC. Protein sequence: CASSPTGGDEQYV.

The chain employs TRBV29-1 and TRBJ1-3; 9 bases are shared with TRBD1. CDR1 is SQVTM and CDR2 is ANQGSEA in the germline V gene. V lost 5 bases to trimming and J lost 3 bases; unmatched junction nucleotides: 2. This CDR3 contains 13 residues. The CDR3 DNA sequence: TGCAGCGTTACGGGACAGGGTGGAAACACCATATATTTT. This codes for CSVTGQGGNTIYF.

The chain recombines TRBV5-4 with TRBJ1-2; D not certain. V lost 4 bases and J 2 bases, leaving 9 bases between the germline ends. The CDR3 runs to 13 residues. Germline-derived CDR1 and CDR2 are SGHNT and YYREEE (reference sequence). The CDR3 sequence: CASSVDENYGYTF. CDR3 in DNA: TGTGCCAGCAGCGTGGACGAAAACTATGGCTACACCTTC.

This sequence joins TRBV5-4 and TRBJ2-7; D may be TRBD1 (5 bases). Trimming pared 0 bases from V and 3 bases from J, leaving 13 bases between. CDR1 is SGHNT, CDR2 YYREEE, per germline (reference sequence). The CDR3 extends over 15 amino acids. The DNA for the CDR3 is TGTGCCAGCAGCTTGGCCCGGGCAGGGCACTACGAGCAGTACTTC. Its translation: CASSLARAGHYEQYF. Full variable domain (remainder filled in from reference TRBV5-4 and TRBJ2-7): ETGVTQSPTHLIKTRGQQVTLRCSSQSGHNTVSWYQQALGQGPQFIFQYYREEENGRGNFPPRFSGLQFPNYSSELNVNALELDDSALYLCASSLARAGHYEQYFGPGTRLTVT.

As for this clone: The sample has other DNA sequences that encode this CDR3 too. The chain uses TRBV5-5 and TRBJ1-2; 9 bases align to TRBD1. J was trimmed by 3 bases and V by 3 bases; bases with no gene match: 6. Germline V gene data show CDR1 as SGHKS and CDR2 as YYEKEE (reference sequence). This CDR3 contains 15 residues. The CDR3 is CASSSGQGRYYGYTF. The CDR3 DNA is TGTGCCAGCAGCTCGGGACAGGGTCGGTACTATGGCTACACCTTC.

CDR3: CSVDMTGGKGYTF. The CDR3 DNA sequence: TGCAGCGTTGACATGACAGGGGGCAAGGGCTACACCTTC. The chain is built from TRBV29-1 and TRBJ1-2, with 10 positions matching TRBD1. CDR3 length equals 13 residues. After removal of 3 bases from V and 8 bases from J, the junction contained 6 bases not matched to a gene. Per the germline V gene, CDR1 is SQVTM and CDR2 is ANQGSEA.

This clone was found a few times. V and J are TRBV9 and TRBJ1-4; the match to TRBD1 covers 7 bases. Germline trimming cut 0 bases from V and 3 bases from J; bases unmatched to any gene: 8. In germline, CDR1 is SGDLS, CDR2 YYNGEE. The CDR3 is made up of 17 amino acids. CDR3 loop: CASSVGPTGAPNEKLFF. CDR3 sequence (DNA): TGTGCCAGCAGCGTAGGGCCAACAGGGGCCCCTAATGAAAAACTGTTTTTT.

This chain connects TRBV7-8 to TRBJ1-1; D is unresolved. The CDR3 sequence is 15 residues long. The V gene's germline CDR1 is SGHVS and CDR2 FQNEAQ. Trimming stripped 3 bases from V and 5 bases from J, with 16 bases between. The CDR3 DNA reads TGTGCCAGCAGCTTCCCGGGATTGGGAGGAACTGAAGCTTTCTTT. Protein: CASSFPGLGGTEAFF.

V is TRBV19 and J is TRBJ2-5, with D maybe TRBD2 (7 bases). Germline values: CDR1 LNHDA, CDR2 SQIVND (reference sequence). The CDR3 is 14 residues long. V gave up 3 bases and J gave up 5 bases, with 13 bases separating them. CDR3 sequence (DNA): TGTGCCAGTAGTATTAGGGGGGGCAGGGAGACCCAGTACTTC. Amino acid sequence: CASSIRGGRETQYF.

The chain's CDR3 is CASSSTGSNRGGQPQHF. Written as DNA, the CDR3 is TGTGCCAGCAGCTCCACAGGGTCTAACAGGGGAGGTCAGCCCCAGCATTTT. V usage is TRBV7-2 and J usage is TRBJ1-5; 7 bases line up with TRBD1. The V gene's germline CDR1 is SGHTA and CDR2 FQGNSA. The CDR3 sequence is 17 residues long. V lost 4 bases, J lost 6 bases, and 15 bases stayed unmatched.

The chain joins TRBV5-1 to TRBJ2-3; 8 nucleotides align to TRBD2. Unmatched junction bases numbered 10, after V lost 3 bases and J lost 1 base. The CDR3 consists of 17 residues. Germline assignment: CDR1 SGHRS and CDR2 YFSETQ. In DNA form, the CDR3 reads TGCGCCAGCAGCTCCCCTGGGTTGCGGGGGGGCACAGATACGCAGTATTTT. Protein product: CASSSPGLRGGTDTQYF.

V and J are TRBV7-9 and TRBJ1-1; D might be TRBD1 (5 bases). The germline V gene has CDR1 SEHNR and CDR2 FQNEAQ (reference sequence). The V end was cut by 11 bases, the J end by 4 bases, with 14 bases between. This CDR3 spans 12 amino acids. CDR3 sequence reads: CAPGVPGTEAFF. The CDR3 DNA follows: TGTGCCCCGGGGGTACCGGGCACTGAAGCTTTCTTT.

This clone was picked up a small number of times. The sample contains more than one DNA sequence encoding this CDR3. This chain uses TRBV11-3 with TRBJ1-3, with D perhaps matching TRBD1 (5 bases). From germline, CDR1 is SGHNT and CDR2 YENEEA. V lost 5 bases and J 2 bases, leaving 13 bases between the germline ends. The CDR3 has 15 amino acids. The CDR3 DNA sequence: TGTGCCAGCAGCCCCGGCCAGGGTCCTGGAAACACCATATATTTT. It codes for CASSPGQGPGNTIYF.

This sequence joins TRBV7-9 and TRBJ2-5, with a weak D call TRBD2 (7 bases). This CDR3 has 15 residues. Trimming pared 6 bases from V and 5 bases from J, leaving 19 bases between. CDR1 is SEHNR, CDR2 FQNEAQ, per germline (reference sequence). The DNA for the CDR3 is TGTGCCAGCAGTGACGGGGGGCGCACCAGGGAGACCCAGTACTTC. Protein product: CASSDGGRTRETQYF.

The chain carries TRBV2 and TRBJ2-5, with 8 bases matching TRBD1. The germline gives CDR1 SNHLY, CDR2 FYNNEI. This CDR3 is 15 amino acids long. Germline trimming cut 7 bases from V and 4 bases from J; bases unmatched to any gene: 11. CDR3 nucleotide sequence: TGTGCCAGCAAAATTTCAGGGGGCATATCAGAGACCCAGTACTTC. Translated: CASKISGGISETQYF.

The V gene is TRBV2, the J gene TRBJ1-4, with a tentative D call TRBD1 (5 bases). Germline lookup yields CDR1 SNHLY and CDR2 FYNNEI. The CDR3 is made up of 12 amino acids. The V end lost 11 bases, the J end lost 7 bases, and 14 bases lay between the germline ends. CDR3 residues: CAAGRASEKLFF. The CDR3 DNA follows: TGTGCCGCGGGCAGGGCTAGTGAAAAACTGTTTTTT.

The chain joins TRBV6-5 to TRBJ1-1, with D maybe TRBD1 (5 bases). CDR1 MNHEY and CDR2 SVGAGI come from the germline V gene. The CDR3 has 13 amino acids. V was cut by 6 bases and J by 4 bases, with 12 bases left in between. This CDR3 is CASSRDRATEAFF. The CDR3 DNA is TGTGCCAGCAGCCGGGACCGTGCCACTGAAGCTTTCTTT.

This rearrangement joins TRBV28 to TRBJ2-7, with a weak D call TRBD1 (5 bases). The V gene lost 1 base and the J gene lost 3 bases, with 10 bases spanning the gap. This CDR3 has 14 residues. Germline-derived CDR1 and CDR2 are MDHEN and SYDVKM. In nucleotides, the CDR3 is TGTGCCAGCAGTTTATTGGGCGGACACTACGAGCAGTACTTC. It encodes CASSLLGGHYEQYF.

This clone was observed a single time. The chain joins TRBV14 to TRBJ2-1; 7 bases are shared with TRBD2. CDR1 is SGHDN and CDR2 is FVKESK in the germline V gene. The CDR3 contains 14 residues. J gave up 3 bases and V 4 bases, and 3 bases lay outside the gene matches. The CDR3: CASSPPSGYNEQFF. The CDR3 bases are TGTGCCAGCAGCCCCCCTAGCGGCTACAATGAGCAGTTCTTC.

This rearrangement joins TRBV29-1 to TRBJ2-1; 12 bases are shared with TRBD2. The CDR3 runs to 14 residues. Losses at the gene ends were 7 bases for V and 8 bases for J; bases not matched to a gene: 9. The germline CDR1 and CDR2 sequences are SQVTM and ANQGSEA. CDR3 region: CSGSSGGARDEQFF. The CDR3 nucleotides are TGCAGCGGCTCTAGCGGGGGGGCGAGGGATGAGCAGTTCTTC.

This clone appeared a single time. The CDR3, as DNA: TGTGCCACCAGTGATTTCCGGGACAGAAACACAGATACGCAGTATTTT. It codes for CATSDFRDRNTDTQYF. V is TRBV24-1 and J is TRBJ2-3; 7 nucleotides align to TRBD1. The CDR3 has 16 residues. Germline V CDR1 and CDR2: KGHDR, SFDVKD. V lost 1 base to trimming and J lost 2 bases; unmatched junction nucleotides: 5.

This clone was seen more than once but under ten times. The same CDR3 can be traced to other DNA sequences in this sample. The chain carries TRBV18 and TRBJ2-5; D unresolved. The germline V gene encodes CDR1 KGHSH and CDR2 LQKENI. V lost 2 bases and J 4 bases, leaving 5 bases between the germline ends. The length of the CDR3 is 12 residues. The CDR3: CASSPSRETQYF. CDR3 sequence (DNA): TGTGCCAGCTCACCATCCAGAGAGACCCAGTACTTC.

The J gene is TRBJ2-3, the V gene TRBV6-6; 10 bases fit TRBD2. The CDR3 covers 14 residues. Per germline, CDR1 MNHNY and CDR2 SVGAGI (reference sequence). Losses at the gene ends were 2 bases for V and 6 bases for J; bases not matched to a gene: 2. The CDR3 DNA reads as TGTGCCAGCAGTTACAGGGGACTAGCGGATACGCAGTATTTT. This gives the protein CASSYRGLADTQYF.

The chain uses TRBV24-1 and TRBJ2-1; TRBD1 aligns across 9 bases. The length of the CDR3 is 16 residues. J was trimmed by 2 bases and V by 0 bases; bases with no gene match: 1. Germline V gives CDR1 KGHDR, CDR2 SFDVKD. CDR3 DNA sequence: TGTGCCACCAGTGATTTGGGACAGGGGCCCTACAATGAGCAGTTCTTC. Protein: CATSDLGQGPYNEQFF.

J is TRBJ1-1 and V is TRBV5-1; D uncertain. The CDR3 covers 14 residues. Deletions cut 4 bases from V and 1 base from J, with 11 bases between. Germline V CDR1 and CDR2: SGHRS, YFSETQ. The CDR3 loop reads CASSPSSTNTEAFF. CDR3 nucleotides: TGCGCCAGCAGCCCTTCTAGCACGAACACTGAAGCTTTCTTT.

The chain combines TRBV18 with TRBJ1-2, with D possibly being TRBD1 (6 bases). V was pared by 2 bases and J by 8 bases, with 18 bases between. Looked up from germline, CDR1 is KGHSH and CDR2 is LQKENI. There are 15 residues in the CDR3. The CDR3 loop reads CASSPKETGIGGYTF. In DNA form, the CDR3 reads TGTGCCAGCTCACCAAAGGAAACAGGGATCGGGGGCTACACCTTC.

V usage is TRBV3-1 (or the pseudogene TRBV3-2) and J usage is TRBJ2-1; D call uncertain. The CDR3 extends over 15 amino acids. Trimming took off 4 bases at V and 4 bases at J, with 14 bases between the two ends. From germline, CDR1 is LGHDT and CDR2 YNNKEL (reference sequence). CDR3 loop: CASSRSRAPYNEQFF. CDR3 sequence (DNA): TGTGCCAGCAGCCGCTCGCGTGCCCCTTACAATGAGCAGTTCTTC.